Each of the 28 T cell receptor beta chains below was sequenced from the same sample in a study of molecular identifiers for immune sequencing clone quantification. Using its own MiXCR run on the PCR reads, TCRdb lists one record per CDR3 protein. Counted here are about 500,000 distinct CDR3 sequences, 25% occurring once; the ten biggest clones make up roughly 0.77%. Sequenced: naive CD8+ T cells from blood, with Jurkat cell RNA spiked in. Subset reported: FACS-sorted CD8+CD4-CCR7+CD45RA+ naive T cells. Receptors originate from a human donor in good health. Some libraries in this study had Jurkat cell RNA spiked in.

The V and J genes are TRBV9 and TRBJ1-2; D uncertain. Germline V gene lookup returns CDR1 SGDLS and CDR2 YYNGEE. V was shortened by 0 bases and J by 10 bases, with 13 bases between the two germline ends. CDR3 length: 13 residues. Written as DNA, the CDR3 is TGTGCCAGCAGCGTAGAGGGCAGGAGGGACTACACCTTC. Amino acid sequence: CASSVEGRRDYTF. The whole variable domain, filled in from reference TRBV9 and TRBJ1-2, reads DSGVTQTPKHLITATGQRVTLRCSPRSGDLSVYWYQQSLDQGLQFLIQYYNGEERAKGNILERFSAQQFPDLHSELNLSSLELGDSALYFCASSVEGRRDYTFGSGTRLTVV.

This clonotype turned up a few times. The gene calls are TRBV27 and TRBJ2-3, with a tentative D call TRBD1 (6 bases). Germline assignment: CDR1 MNHEY and CDR2 SMNVEV (reference sequence). V lost 5 bases, J lost 10 bases, and 19 bases lay in between. This CDR3 comprises 14 residues. In nucleotides, the CDR3 is TGTGCCAGCAGTCCACGGACAGTAGGCGTTCCGCAGTATTTT. Protein: CASSPRTVGVPQYF.

The V gene is TRBV4-1, the J gene TRBJ2-1, with D possibly called TRBD1 or TRBD2 (5 bases each). Trimming shortened V by 1 base and J by 0 bases, and 13 bases separated the two germline ends. Germline CDR1 MGHRA, CDR2 YSYEKL. CDR3 length: 17 amino acids. The CDR3 loop reads CASSQVPPGRSYNEQFF. CDR3 in DNA: TGCGCCAGCAGCCAAGTCCCCCCGGGGCGCTCCTACAATGAGCAGTTCTTC.

This clonotype was counted a few times. The CDR3 loop is CASSPTGERETQYF. The CDR3 bases are TGTGCCAGCAGTCCGACAGGGGAACGAGAGACCCAGTACTTC. J is TRBJ2-5 and V is TRBV28, with 8 bases matching TRBD1. The CDR3 contains 14 residues. CDR1 and CDR2 (germline): MDHEN, SYDVKM. The J segment lost 4 bases and the V segment lost 5 bases, leaving 6 bases of the junction unmatched.

Only a few counts were recorded for this clonotype. The CDR3 nucleotides read TGCAGCGTCTCTTTCTATGGACAGGGAAATGAGCAGTTCTTC. Translating it yields CSVSFYGQGNEQFF. The chain uses TRBV29-1 and TRBJ2-1; 8 bases match TRBD1. The CDR3 consists of 14 residues. The ends lost 6 bases at V and 7 bases at J; junction bases unmatched: 11. Per the germline V gene, CDR1 is SQVTM and CDR2 is ANQGSEA.

As to this clonotype: This clone may be a read error of a much larger clone one base away. V gene TRBV4-2 combines with J gene TRBJ2-7; possibly TRBD2 for D (6 bases). The CDR3 contains 15 residues. Germline V gene sequence: CDR1 LGHNA, CDR2 YNFKEQ. CDR3 protein: CASCQARDLSYEQYF. As DNA, the CDR3 is TGTGCCAGCTGCCAAGCGAGGGACTTGTCCTACGAGCAGTACTTC.

This clonotype has at least ten counts. This chain joins TRBV27 and TRBJ1-1; D unclear. Per the germline V gene, CDR1 is MNHEY and CDR2 is SMNVEV (reference sequence). V shed 5 bases and J shed 7 bases, with 17 bases lying between them. The CDR3 spans 14 residues. The CDR3 DNA reads as TGTGCCAGCAGTCCAATAGTCGGTGGGAGTGAAGCTTTCTTT. This translates into CASSPIVGGSEAFF.

This rearrangement joins TRBV5-6 to TRBJ1-1; D call uncertain. V shed 2 bases and J shed 1 base, with 6 bases lying between them. The germline gives CDR1 SGHDT, CDR2 YYEEEE. There are 13 residues in the CDR3. In nucleotides, the CDR3 is TGTGCCAGCAGCTTATGGCGGAACACTGAAGCTTTCTTT. Its protein is CASSLWRNTEAFF.

This clonotype was seen ten or more times. The chain links TRBV6-2 or TRBV6-3 to TRBJ1-5; D may be TRBD1 (5 bases). Germline V gene lookup returns CDR1 MNHEY and CDR2 SVGEGT. Trimming cost V 2 bases and J 3 bases, with 11 bases left between them. This CDR3 has 15 amino acids. DNA for the CDR3: TGTGCCAGCAGTTACGTGGGGGGAACCAATCAGCCCCAGCATTTT. It yields the protein CASSYVGGTNQPQHF.

This clonotype showed up just a few times. The genes are TRBV28 and TRBJ2-1; D possibly corresponds to TRBD2 (5 bases). The V gene lost 6 bases and the J gene lost 1 base, with 10 bases spanning the gap. The CDR3 contains 14 residues. The germline gives CDR1 MDHEN, CDR2 SYDVKM. DNA of the CDR3: TGTGCCAGCAGGTCCACGGGGTCCTACAATGAGCAGTTCTTC. Its protein product is CASRSTGSYNEQFF.

The chain links TRBV2 to TRBJ2-5, with 10 bases fitting TRBD2. The germline V gene has CDR1 SNHLY and CDR2 FYNNEI. This CDR3 spans 16 amino acids. The junction had 10 bases not matched to a gene; V was cut back by 2 bases and J by 7 bases. The CDR3 coding sequence is TGTGCCAGCAGTGAAAGCGGACTAGCGGCTCCGGGGACCCAGTACTTC. Protein: CASSESGLAAPGTQYF.

This clonotype was counted only a few times. The chain is built from TRBV10-3 and TRBJ2-7, with D perhaps given as TRBD1 or TRBD2 (5 bases each). CDR3 length equals 13 residues. From germline, CDR1 is ENHRY and CDR2 SYGVKD. The V and J ends lost 0 bases and 6 bases respectively, with 9 bases between them. The CDR3 DNA is TGTGCCATCAGTGAGTCGGGGGTCAGCGAGCAGTACTTC. Translating gives CAISESGVSEQYF.

This clonotype was recorded a few times. The rearrangement joins TRBV5-6 to TRBJ1-1, with D unresolved. The CDR3 has 13 amino acids. CDR1 is SGHDT and CDR2 is YYEEEE in the germline V gene. Trimming cost V 0 bases and J 3 bases, with 6 bases left between them. CDR3 sequence reads: CASSLGTYTEAFF. For the CDR3, the DNA is TGTGCCAGCAGCTTGGGGACGTACACTGAAGCTTTCTTT.

Comment on this clonotype: This clone may be a read error of a much larger clone one base away. Here the CDR3 omits its conserved ending phenylalanine or tryptophan, so a read error is the likely source. V is TRBV7-9 and J is TRBJ2-3, with TRBD2 identical over 10 bases. Unmatched junction bases numbered 4, after V lost 2 bases and J lost 5 bases. There are 15 residues in the CDR3. Germline V gene data show CDR1 as SEHNR and CDR2 as FQNEAQ (reference sequence). The CDR3 nucleotides read TGTGCCAGCAGCTTACTACTAGCGGGAAAAGATACGCAGTATCTT. Its translation: CASSLLLAGKDTQYL.

This clonotype occurred a few times. The chain links TRBV25-1 to TRBJ2-6; perhaps TRBD1 as D (7 bases). CDR1 and CDR2 from the germline V gene are MGHDK and SYGVNS. Trimming left V 9 bases short and J 0 bases short, with 21 bases between. The CDR3 extends over 18 amino acids. The CDR3 bases are TGTGCCAGGACCAACCGCGGGACAGAACCCTCTGGGGCCAACGTCCTGACTTTC. This gives the protein CARTNRGTEPSGANVLTF.

This clonotype has only a few counts. This rearrangement joins TRBV5-6 to TRBJ2-3, with 12 bases matching TRBD1. The CDR3 is 16 residues long. The germline gives CDR1 SGHDT, CDR2 YYEEEE. The V segment lost 1 base and the J segment 6 bases; nucleotides outside the gene matches: 6. CDR3 in amino acids: CASSLKGQGAGDTQYF. The CDR3 DNA follows: TGTGCCAGCAGCTTGAAGGGACAGGGGGCGGGGGATACGCAGTATTTT.

The CDR3 spells CASSHLAGGRGTDTQYF. CDR3 in DNA: TGTGCCAGCAGCCATCTAGCGGGAGGGAGGGGCACAGATACGCAGTATTTT. The chain joins TRBV13 to TRBJ2-3; 12 bases line up with TRBD2. The CDR3 contains 17 residues. Germline CDR1 PRHDT, CDR2 FYEKMQ (reference sequence). The V gene end was trimmed by 5 bases and the J gene end by 1 base; junction bases not matched to a gene: 7.

This clonotype has a handful of counts. This sequence joins TRBV3-1 and TRBJ1-6; TRBD1 aligns across 8 bases. The CDR3 sequence is 17 residues long. Per germline, CDR1 LGHDT and CDR2 YNNKEL (reference sequence). V gave up 1 base and J gave up 0 bases; unmatched junction bases: 2. Here the CDR3 DNA reads TGTGCCAGCAGCCAAGCCGGGACAGGCTCCTATAATTCACCCCTCCACTTT. Translated: CASSQAGTGSYNSPLHF.

In its sample, this clonotype was seen many times. V is TRBV5-1 and J is TRBJ2-7, with 9 nucleotides matching TRBD2. V lost 0 bases to trimming and J lost 3 bases; unmatched junction nucleotides: 1. CDR1 is SGHRS, CDR2 YFSETQ, per germline. The CDR3 loop spans 14 amino acids. Here the CDR3 reads CASSLATSGYEQYF. CDR3 bases: TGCGCCAGCAGCTTGGCGACTAGCGGCTACGAGCAGTACTTC. Full variable domain (rest looked up from reference TRBV5-1 and TRBJ2-7): KAGVTQTPRYLIKTRGQQVTLSCSPISGHRSVSWYQQTPGQGLQFLFEYFSETQRNKGNFPGRFSGRQFSNSRSEMNVSTLELGDSALYLCASSLATSGYEQYFGPGTRLTVT.

In this sample, this clonotype turned up a few times. V and J are TRBV30 and TRBJ1-6; D not resolved. Trimming left V 4 bases short and J 7 bases short, with 11 bases between. The CDR3 is made up of 13 amino acids. Germline V gene lookup returns CDR1 GTSNPN and CDR2 SVGIG (reference sequence). The CDR3 loop reads CAWTSTRNSPLHF. The CDR3 bases are TGTGCCTGGACGTCAACAAGGAATTCACCCCTCCACTTT.

Concerning this clonotype: It may be a read error: a sequence one base away is much more abundant. No conserved phenylalanine or tryptophan ends this CDR3, so it is likely a read error. The chain combines TRBV12-5 with TRBJ2-7; D gene ambiguous. V lost 0 bases to trimming and J lost 3 bases, with 6 bases between them. CDR3 size: 13 residues. Germline CDR1 LGHNT, CDR2 FRNRAP. CDR3 amino acids: CASGLVGSYEQYS. The DNA of the CDR3 is TGTGCTAGTGGTTTGGTAGGCAGCTACGAGCAGTACTCC.

This clonotype has just a few counts. The CDR3 bases are TGCGCCAGCAGTCAAAGGGAAACCTACGAGCAGTACTTC. Its protein is CASSQRETYEQYF. The V call is TRBV23-1, the J call TRBJ2-7; D ambiguous. TRBV23-1 is noted as an ORF with a role that remains uncertain. This CDR3 comprises 13 residues. Trimming cost V 2 bases and J 2 bases, with 7 bases left between them.

The CDR3 loop reads CASSFRSVDEQFF. The CDR3 DNA sequence: TGTGCCAGCAGCTTTAGGTCTGTCGATGAGCAGTTCTTC. The rearrangement uses TRBV11-3 and TRBJ2-1; no clear D gene. The CDR3 contains 13 residues. V was cut by 3 bases and J by 8 bases, with 11 bases left in between. CDR1 and CDR2 from the germline V gene are SGHNT and YENEEA.

This rearrangement joins TRBV2 to TRBJ2-2, with a possible D match to TRBD1 (7 bases). Trimming took off 6 bases at V and 5 bases at J, with 19 bases between the two ends. Germline assignment: CDR1 SNHLY and CDR2 FYNNEI. This CDR3 has 16 amino acids. The CDR3 DNA reads TGTGCCAGCAGAGGCGACAGGGACCGGGGGACCGGGGAGCTGTTTTTT. It specifies CASRGDRDRGTGELFF.

This clonotype was seen more than once but under ten times. The V call is TRBV25-1, the J call TRBJ2-7; D not certain. The CDR3 extends over 15 amino acids. Looked up from germline, CDR1 is MGHDK and CDR2 is SYGVNS. V was clipped by 6 bases and J by 3 bases, with 18 bases between them. CDR3 sequence reads: CASRSVVGLFYEQYF. The CDR3 DNA reads as TGTGCCAGCAGGTCAGTCGTGGGTCTGTTCTACGAGCAGTACTTC.

The chain carries TRBV6-5 and TRBJ1-2; TRBD1 might be the D (6 bases). The CDR3 is 17 residues long. Trimming removed 2 bases from V and 4 bases from J, with 20 bases in between. Germline V gene lookup returns CDR1 MNHEY and CDR2 SVGAGI. CDR3 in DNA: TGTGCCAGCAGTTACACGACTTACAGGGATCGAGGCTATGGCTACACCTTC. Residues: CASSYTTYRDRGYGYTF.

The sample holds a few counts of this clonotype. The chain couples TRBV20-1 to TRBJ2-2; 8 bases align to TRBD2. Germline V gives CDR1 DFQATT, CDR2 SNEGSKA (reference sequence). The CDR3 loop spans 16 amino acids. The junction had 5 bases not matched to a gene; V was cut back by 0 bases and J by 2 bases. In DNA, the CDR3 is TGCAGTGCTAGAGATGCAGCGGGGGTTAACACCGGGGAGCTGTTTTTT. Encoded protein: CSARDAAGVNTGELFF.

V and J are TRBV5-1 and TRBJ2-3; no reliable D call. Trimming removed 0 bases from V and 3 bases from J, with 11 bases in between. Germline CDR1 and CDR2: SGHRS and YFSETQ. CDR3 size: 15 residues. The CDR3 nucleotides read TGCGCCAGCAGCTTGGTACCGGATACAACAGATACGCAGTATTTT. Translated: CASSLVPDTTDTQYF. Combining the CDR3 with reference TRBV5-1 and TRBJ2-3 gives the whole variable domain KAGVTQTPRYLIKTRGQQVTLSCSPISGHRSVSWYQQTPGQGLQFLFEYFSETQRNKGNFPGRFSGRQFSNSRSEMNVSTLELGDSALYLCASSLVPDTTDTQYFGPGTRLTVL.